This T cell receptor beta chain is drawn from a study of blood T cell repertoires in COVID-19. Study at large: Spain, Italy and the United States supplied samples that represented acute and convalescent COVID-19.

Patients at the Seattle site were enrolled during active infection and followed longitudinally. The assay was immunoSEQ multiplex PCR, and TCRdb's table has in-frame clones only and misses some. The top ten clones hold less than 3.5% of a sample with 200,000 to 250,000 clones, approximately 90% of them seen once. From germline, CDR1 is KGHDR and CDR2 SFDVKD. The trim removed 9 bases at V and 3 bases at J, leaving 1 base unmatched. CDR3 length: 12 amino acids. This chain links TRBV24-1 with TRBJ2-1; 7 bases are shared with TRBD1. The clonotype comes from a man aged 25-45 years with COVID-19, enrolled during active disease. Input material: peripheral blood. The CDR3 protein is CATRDSYNEQFF. The CDR3, as DNA: TGTGCCACCCGGGACAGCTACAATGAGCAGTTCTTC.